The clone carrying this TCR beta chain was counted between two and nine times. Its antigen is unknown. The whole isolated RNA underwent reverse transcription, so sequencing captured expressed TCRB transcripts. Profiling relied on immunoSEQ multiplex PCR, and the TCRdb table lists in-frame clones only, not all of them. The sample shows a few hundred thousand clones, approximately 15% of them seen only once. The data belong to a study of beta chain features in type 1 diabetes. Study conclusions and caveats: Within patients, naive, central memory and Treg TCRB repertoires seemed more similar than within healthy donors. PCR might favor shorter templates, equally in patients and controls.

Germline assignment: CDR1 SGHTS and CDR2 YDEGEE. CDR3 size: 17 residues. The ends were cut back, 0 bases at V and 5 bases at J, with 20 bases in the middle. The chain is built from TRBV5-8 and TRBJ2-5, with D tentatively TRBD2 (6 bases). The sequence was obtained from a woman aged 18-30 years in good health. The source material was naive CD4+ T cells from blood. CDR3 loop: CASSLGAGDPRGETQYF. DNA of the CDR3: TGTGCCAGCAGCTTGGGGGCTGGGGACCCTCGGGGGGAGACCCAGTACTTC.